The 26 T cell receptor beta chains below come from one sample, sequenced in a study of blood T cell repertoires in COVID-19. TCRdb keeps only in-frame clones here, not all; method: immunoSEQ multiplex PCR. The repertoire holds approximately 150,000 clones, with around 89% as singletons. Sequenced sample: peripheral blood. These receptors were taken from a man aged 45-65 years with active or convalescent COVID-19.

V gene TRBV11-3 combines with J gene TRBJ2-3, with D perhaps TRBD1 (6 bases). Trimming cost V 5 bases and J 0 bases, with 9 bases left between them. Germline CDR1 SGHNT, CDR2 YENEEA. This CDR3 contains 14 residues. The CDR3 region is CASSGGRSTDTQYF. CDR3 sequence (DNA): TGTGCCAGCAGCGGGGGCCGAAGCACAGATACGCAGTATTTT.

With respect to this clone: The same CDR3 also results from other DNA sequences found in this sample. J is TRBJ2-7 and V is TRBV15; TRBD2 agrees at 10 bases. Germline CDR1 and CDR2: LNHNV and YYDKDF (reference sequence). The CDR3 has 15 residues. V dropped 0 bases and J dropped 1; count of bases not matched to a gene: 0. CDR3 protein: CATSRELAGSYEQYF. CDR3 nucleotides: TGTGCCACCAGCAGAGAACTAGCGGGATCCTACGAGCAGTACTTC.

The J gene is TRBJ2-2, the V gene TRBV27; 11 nucleotides align to TRBD1. CDR3 length: 20 residues. Germline lookup yields CDR1 MNHEY and CDR2 SMNVEV (reference sequence). The junction had 19 bases not matched to a gene; V was cut back by 6 bases and J by 4 bases. For the CDR3, the DNA is TGTGCCAGCAGCCTTTCTTGGACAGGGGGCTTTCTGGATAGCACCGGGGAGCTGTTTTTT. This sequence encodes CASSLSWTGGFLDSTGELFF.

This chain connects TRBV10-1 to TRBJ1-2; D gene uncertain. The CDR3 totals 13 residues. V was shortened by 0 bases and J by 5 bases, with 7 bases between the two germline ends. The V gene's germline CDR1 is WNHNN and CDR2 SYGVQD (reference sequence). Here the CDR3 DNA reads TGCGCCAGCAGTGAGTCGATCGGGTATGGCTACACCTTC. Translation gives CASSESIGYGYTF.

The CDR3: CASSPPGLVLGNTQYF. DNA of the CDR3: TGTGCCAGCAGCCCCCCAGGACTAGTTCTCGGTAATACGCAGTATTTT. The chain employs TRBV5-5 and TRBJ2-3; TRBD2 matches 7 bases. V shed 4 bases, J shed 7 bases, and the junction held 15 bases outside the gene matches. The CDR3 has 16 amino acids. In germline, CDR1 is SGHKS, CDR2 YYEKEE (reference sequence).

The J gene is TRBJ1-4, the V gene TRBV5-5; D is ambiguous. Trimming cost V 4 bases and J 7 bases, with 14 bases left between them. From germline, CDR1 is SGHKS and CDR2 YYEKEE (reference sequence). The CDR3 consists of 14 residues. CDR3 region: CASSGDGIGEKLFF. CDR3 nucleotide sequence: TGTGCCAGCAGCGGAGACGGGATAGGTGAAAAACTGTTTTTT. The full variable domain, its missing parts supplied by reference TRBV5-5 and TRBJ1-4, is DAGVTQSPTHLIKTRGQQVTLRCSPISGHKSVSWYQQVLGQGPQFIFQYYEKEERGRGNFPDRFSARQFPNYSSELNVNALLLGDSALYLCASSGDGIGEKLFFGSGTQLSVL.

This clone came up once. The rearrangement links TRBV10-2 to TRBJ2-7; TRBD1 might be the D (6 bases). The V gene's germline CDR1 is WSHSY and CDR2 SAAADI. The CDR3 consists of 15 residues. Trimming left V 8 bases short and J 0 bases short, with 17 bases between. CDR3 region: CASGWTVGASYEQYF. CDR3 coding DNA: TGCGCCAGCGGGTGGACAGTCGGTGCCTCCTACGAGCAGTACTTC.

The chain couples TRBV5-1 to TRBJ2-3; TRBD1 matches at 7 bases. CDR1 is SGHRS and CDR2 is YFSETQ in the germline V gene. The CDR3 has 17 residues. After removal of 0 bases from V and 2 bases from J, the junction contained 9 bases not matched to a gene. CDR3 nucleotides: TGCGCCAGCAGCTTGGGACAACAGGGGCCATCCACAGATACGCAGTATTTT. Translated, it gives CASSLGQQGPSTDTQYF.

The V and J genes are TRBV12-5 and TRBJ2-5; 7 nucleotides match TRBD1. This CDR3 contains 12 residues. In germline, CDR1 is LGHNT, CDR2 FRNRAP. Trimming cost V 11 bases and J 4 bases; bases outside gene matches: 7. CDR3 region: CARSDRAETQYF. The DNA of the CDR3 is TGTGCTCGTTCCGACAGGGCAGAGACCCAGTACTTC. Looking up the rest from reference TRBV12-5 and TRBJ2-5 gives the full variable domain: DARVTQTPRHKVTEMGQEVTMRCQPILGHNTVFWYRQTMMQGLELLAYFRNRAPLDDSGMPKDRFSAEMPDATLATLKIQPSEPRDSAVYFCARSDRAETQYFGPGTRLLVL.

The V gene is TRBV28, the J gene TRBJ2-2; 7 nucleotides agree with TRBD2. CDR3 length: 14 amino acids. Per the germline V gene, CDR1 is MDHEN and CDR2 is SYDVKM. Trimming took 5 bases from V and 5 from J; bases not matched to a gene: 5. CDR3 nucleotide sequence: TGTGCCAGCAGTCCAGGACTAGTGACCGGGGAGCTGTTTTTT. Amino acid sequence: CASSPGLVTGELFF.

The V gene is TRBV9, the J gene TRBJ2-1; perhaps TRBD2 as D (5 bases). There are 14 residues in the CDR3. Per the germline V gene, CDR1 is SGDLS and CDR2 is YYNGEE. V was shortened by 3 bases and J by 5 bases, with 12 bases between the two germline ends. The CDR3 loop reads CASSAREQDNEQFF. The CDR3 DNA is TGTGCCAGCAGCGCGAGGGAGCAGGACAATGAGCAGTTCTTC.

The chain recombines TRBV19 with TRBJ1-5, with 7 nucleotides matching TRBD1. Germline CDR1 LNHDA, CDR2 SQIVND (reference sequence). This CDR3 has 14 amino acids. Trimming removed 3 bases from V and 7 bases from J; junction bases left unmatched: 6. In nucleotides, the CDR3 is TGTGCCAGTAGTATTTCATCAGGGGGACAGCCCCAGCATTTT. Translating gives CASSISSGGQPQHF.

This clone was observed a single time. The rearrangement joins TRBV11-2 to TRBJ1-4; maybe TRBD1 (5 bases). Germline-derived CDR1 and CDR2 are SGHAT and FQNNGV. The CDR3 loop spans 15 amino acids. Trimming removed 5 bases at V and 3 bases at J, with 13 bases between. CDR3: CASSPMGGANEKLFF. CDR3 DNA: TGTGCCAGCAGCCCTATGGGGGGAGCTAATGAAAAACTGTTTTTT.

This chain links TRBV9 with TRBJ2-5, with D perhaps matching TRBD1 (5 bases). This CDR3 is 12 amino acids long. Per germline, CDR1 SGDLS and CDR2 YYNGEE. The germline V and J ends were trimmed by 0 bases and 6 bases, with 6 bases remaining between them. The CDR3 protein is CASSVEGKTQYF. CDR3 coding DNA: TGTGCCAGCAGCGTAGAGGGGAAGACCCAGTACTTC.

In nucleotides, the CDR3 is TGTGCCAGCAGCCGACAGGGGGTTAACTATGGCTACACCTTC. Protein: CASSRQGVNYGYTF. The chain has TRBV3-1 (or the pseudogene TRBV3-2) and TRBJ1-2, with TRBD1 matching 9 bases. The V gene end was trimmed by 4 bases and the J gene end by 1 base; junction bases not matched to a gene: 1. The CDR3 covers 14 residues. Per the germline V gene, CDR1 is LGHDT and CDR2 is YNNKEL (reference sequence).

The rearrangement links TRBV12-5 to TRBJ1-2; a possible D gene is TRBD1 (5 bases). V was clipped by 7 bases and J by 8 bases, with 14 bases between them. This CDR3 comprises 12 residues. CDR1 is LGHNT, CDR2 FRNRAP, per germline. The CDR3 DNA reads as TGTGCTAGTGCCCCCCAGGGCTACGGCTACACCTTC. Its translation is CASAPQGYGYTF.

The chain links TRBV24-1 to TRBJ2-5, with unresolved D. Germline assignment: CDR1 KGHDR and CDR2 SFDVKD. Trimming shortened V by 4 bases and J by 7 bases, and 6 bases separated the two germline ends. The CDR3 has 11 amino acids. In nucleotides, the CDR3 is TGTGCCACCAGTGACTTCCGGACCCAGTACTTC. Translation: CATSDFRTQYF.

The chain joins TRBV15 to TRBJ2-2; D may be TRBD1 (8 bases). The CDR3 is 14 residues long. CDR1 and CDR2 (germline): LNHNV, YYDKDF (reference sequence). V was cut by 8 bases and J by 6 bases, with 16 bases left in between. CDR3 in DNA: TGTGCCACCGGGAGGGACAGGACGGCCGGGGAGCTGTTTTTT. It codes for CATGRDRTAGELFF.

The chain recombines TRBV3-1 (or the pseudogene TRBV3-2) with TRBJ1-1; TRBD1 matches at 8 bases. Per the germline V gene, CDR1 is LGHDT and CDR2 is YNNKEL (reference sequence). The CDR3 spans 17 residues. With V trimmed by 0 bases and J by 0 bases, 6 bases remained unmatched. The CDR3 region is CASSQDIHRGMNTEAFF. CDR3 bases: TGTGCCAGCAGCCAAGATATTCACAGGGGGATGAACACTGAAGCTTTCTTT.

A note on this clone: Other DNA sequences within the sample encode an identical CDR3. This chain links TRBV11-2 with TRBJ2-2; TRBD2 matches 8 bases. The CDR3 runs to 15 residues. CDR1 and CDR2 from the germline V gene are SGHAT and FQNNGV. V shed 2 bases and J 1 base; nucleotides not matched to a gene: 0. The CDR3 here is CASSLSGGNTGELFF. DNA for the CDR3: TGTGCCAGCAGCTTAAGCGGGGGGAACACCGGGGAGCTGTTTTTT.

This chain links TRBV18 with TRBJ2-2, with TRBD1 matching over 10 bases. CDR1 and CDR2 from the germline V gene are KGHSH and LQKENI. This CDR3 is 16 amino acids long. The junction had 7 bases not matched to a gene; V was cut back by 3 bases and J by 6 bases. CDR3 bases: TGTGCCAGCTCACCGACGACAGGGGGCAACGCCGGGGAGCTGTTTTTT. Residues: CASSPTTGGNAGELFF.

The chain carries TRBV24-1 and TRBJ2-3; 12 bases map to TRBD2. The CDR3 contains 17 residues. V lost 9 bases and J lost 0; bases outside the gene matches: 9. CDR1 and CDR2 from the germline V gene are KGHDR and SFDVKD. The CDR3 region is CATQTSGGGGSTDTQYF. The DNA for the CDR3 is TGTGCCACCCAGACTAGCGGGGGTGGTGGTAGCACAGATACGCAGTATTTT.

CDR3 sequence: CASSRLAGVPEQFF. The DNA for the CDR3 is TGTGCCAGTAGTAGGTTAGCGGGAGTTCCTGAGCAGTTCTTC. The genes are TRBV19 and TRBJ2-1; 9 bases are a match to TRBD2. The CDR3 extends over 14 amino acids. After removal of 4 bases from V and 9 bases from J, the junction contained 7 bases not matched to a gene. CDR1 is LNHDA, CDR2 SQIVND, per germline (reference sequence). Together with reference TRBV19 and TRBJ2-1, the CDR3 gives the full variable domain: DGGITQSPKYLFRKEGQNVTLSCEQNLNHDAMYWYRQDPGQGLRLIYYSQIVNDFQKGDIAEGYSVSREKKESFPLTVTSAQKNPTAFYLCASSRLAGVPEQFFGPGTRLTVL.

The chain links TRBV5-1 to TRBJ2-5; 10 positions match TRBD1. Germline assignment: CDR1 SGHRS and CDR2 YFSETQ. The V segment lost 6 bases and the J segment 0 bases; nucleotides outside the gene matches: 8. The CDR3 runs to 16 residues. CDR3 amino acids: CASTRGDRGYQETQYF. DNA for the CDR3: TGCGCCAGCACCCGGGGGGACAGGGGTTACCAAGAGACCCAGTACTTC.

This clone came up a few times. The gene calls are TRBV18 and TRBJ2-7; no firm D call. Germline V gives CDR1 KGHSH, CDR2 LQKENI. The CDR3 sequence is 15 residues long. With 2 bases removed from V and 2 bases from J, the gap between germline ends came to 13 bases. The CDR3 loop reads CASSPASESTYEQYF. CDR3 DNA sequence: TGTGCCAGCTCACCAGCCAGTGAAAGTACCTACGAGCAGTACTTC. The full variable domain, completed using reference TRBV18 and TRBJ2-7, is NAGVMQNPRHLVRRRGQEARLRCSPMKGHSHVYWYRQLPEEGLKFMVYLQKENIIDESGMPKERFSAEFPKEGPSILRIQQVVRGDSAAYFCASSPASESTYEQYFGPGTRLTVT.

CDR3 coding DNA: TGTGCCACCAGTGGGAAAGGGGTCAATGAGCAGTTCTTC. As protein: CATSGKGVNEQFF. The chain combines TRBV24-1 with TRBJ2-1; tentatively, D is TRBD1 (5 bases). V was clipped by 5 bases and J by 6 bases, with 10 bases between them. CDR3 length: 13 amino acids. The germline V gene has CDR1 KGHDR and CDR2 SFDVKD.